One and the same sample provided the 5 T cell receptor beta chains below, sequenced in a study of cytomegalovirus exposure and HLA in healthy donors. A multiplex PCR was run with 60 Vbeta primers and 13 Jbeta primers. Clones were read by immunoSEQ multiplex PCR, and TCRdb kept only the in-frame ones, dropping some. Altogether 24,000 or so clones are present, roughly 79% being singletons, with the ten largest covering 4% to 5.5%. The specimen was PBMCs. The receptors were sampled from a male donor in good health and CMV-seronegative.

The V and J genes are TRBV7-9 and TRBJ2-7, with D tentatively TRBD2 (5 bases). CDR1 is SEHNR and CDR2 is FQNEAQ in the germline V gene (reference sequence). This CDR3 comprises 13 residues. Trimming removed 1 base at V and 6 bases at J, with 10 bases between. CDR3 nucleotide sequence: TGTGCCAGCAGCTTAGATGGTAGCGCCGAGCAGTACTTC. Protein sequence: CASSLDGSAEQYF.

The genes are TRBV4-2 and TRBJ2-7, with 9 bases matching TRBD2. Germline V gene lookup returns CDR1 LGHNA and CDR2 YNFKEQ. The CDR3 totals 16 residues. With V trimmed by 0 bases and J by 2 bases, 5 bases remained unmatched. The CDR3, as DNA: TGTGCCAGCAGCCAAGAAGCTAGCGGGGAGCCCTACGAGCAGTACTTC. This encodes CASSQEASGEPYEQYF.

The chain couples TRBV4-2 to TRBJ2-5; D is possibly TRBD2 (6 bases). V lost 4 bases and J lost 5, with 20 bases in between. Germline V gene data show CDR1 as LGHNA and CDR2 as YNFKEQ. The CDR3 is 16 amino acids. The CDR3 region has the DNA TGTGCCAGCAGCCGCGGGGCCTTAGATACAAAGGAGACCCAGTACTTC. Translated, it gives CASSRGALDTKETQYF.

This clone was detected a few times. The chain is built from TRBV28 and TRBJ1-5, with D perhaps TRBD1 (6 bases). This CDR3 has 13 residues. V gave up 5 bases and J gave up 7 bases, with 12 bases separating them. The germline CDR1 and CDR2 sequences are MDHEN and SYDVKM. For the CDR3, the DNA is TGTGCCAGCAGTCCCACAGGGAGCCAGCCCCAGCATTTT. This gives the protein CASSPTGSQPQHF.

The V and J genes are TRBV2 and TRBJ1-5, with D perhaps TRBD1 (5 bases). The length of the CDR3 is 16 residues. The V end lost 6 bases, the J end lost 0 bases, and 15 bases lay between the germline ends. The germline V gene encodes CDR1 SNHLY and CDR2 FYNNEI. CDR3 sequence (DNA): TGTGCCAGCAGCGGATGGGGCGGTTATAGCAATCAGCCCCAGCATTTT. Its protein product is CASSGWGGYSNQPQHF. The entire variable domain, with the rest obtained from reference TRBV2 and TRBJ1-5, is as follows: EPEVTQTPSHQVTQMGQEVILRCVPISNHLYFYWYRQILGQKVEFLVSFYNNEISEKSEIFDDQFSVERPDGSNFTLKIRSTKLEDSAMYFCASSGWGGYSNQPQHFGDGTRLSIL.